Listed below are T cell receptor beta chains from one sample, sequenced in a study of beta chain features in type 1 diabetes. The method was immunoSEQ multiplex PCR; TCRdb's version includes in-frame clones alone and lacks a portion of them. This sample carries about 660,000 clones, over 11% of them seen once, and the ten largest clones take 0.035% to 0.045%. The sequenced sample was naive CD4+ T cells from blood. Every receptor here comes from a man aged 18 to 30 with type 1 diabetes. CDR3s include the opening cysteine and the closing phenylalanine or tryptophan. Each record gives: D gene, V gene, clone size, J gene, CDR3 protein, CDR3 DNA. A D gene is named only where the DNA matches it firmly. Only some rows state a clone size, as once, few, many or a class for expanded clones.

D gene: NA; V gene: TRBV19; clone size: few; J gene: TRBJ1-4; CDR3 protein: CASSLRNEKLFF; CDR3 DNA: TGTGCCAGTAGTCTTCGGAATGAAAAACTGTTTTTT
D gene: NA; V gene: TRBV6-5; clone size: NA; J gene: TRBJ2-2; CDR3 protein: CASSPGTPRSGELFF; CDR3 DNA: TGTGCCAGCAGTCCAGGGACACCCCGGAGCGGGGAGCTGTTTTTT
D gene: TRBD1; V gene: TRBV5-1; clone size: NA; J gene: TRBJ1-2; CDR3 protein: CASSFQQGPGYGYTF; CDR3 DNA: TGCGCCAGCAGCTTCCAACAGGGGCCTGGCTATGGCTACACCTTC
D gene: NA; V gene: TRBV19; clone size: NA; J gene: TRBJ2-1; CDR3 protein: CASSIKSRRGNEQFF; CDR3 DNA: TGTGCCAGTAGTATTAAATCTCGAAGAGGCAATGAGCAGTTCTTC
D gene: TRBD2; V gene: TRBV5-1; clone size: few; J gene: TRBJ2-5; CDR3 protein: CASSFSTSGRDQETQYF; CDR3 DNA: TGCGCCAGCAGCTTCTCGACTAGCGGGAGGGACCAAGAGACCCAGTACTTC
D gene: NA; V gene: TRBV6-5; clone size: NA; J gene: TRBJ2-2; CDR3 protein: CASSYSQNTGELFF; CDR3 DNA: TGTGCCAGCAGTTACTCCCAAAACACCGGGGAGCTGTTTTTT
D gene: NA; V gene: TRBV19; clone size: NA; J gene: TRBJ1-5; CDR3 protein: CAIGQGMNQPQHF; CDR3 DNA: TGTGCTATCGGGCAGGGAATGAATCAGCCCCAGCATTTT
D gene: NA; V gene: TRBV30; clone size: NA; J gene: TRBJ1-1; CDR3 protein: CAWSKGWDTEAFF; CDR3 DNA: TGTGCCTGGAGTAAAGGGTGGGACACTGAAGCTTTCTTT
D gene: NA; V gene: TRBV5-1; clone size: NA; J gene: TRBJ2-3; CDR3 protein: CASSLVGSRDTQYF; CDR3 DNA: TGCGCCAGCAGCTTGGTCGGCAGTCGAGATACGCAGTATTTT
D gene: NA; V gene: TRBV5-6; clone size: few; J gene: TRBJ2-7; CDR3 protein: CASSSHYEQYF; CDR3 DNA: TGTGCCAGCAGCTCCCACTACGAGCAGTACTTC
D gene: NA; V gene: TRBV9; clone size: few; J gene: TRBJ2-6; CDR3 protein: CASSLSSGANVLTF; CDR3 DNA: TGTGCCAGCAGCTTAAGCTCTGGGGCCAACGTCCTGACTTTC
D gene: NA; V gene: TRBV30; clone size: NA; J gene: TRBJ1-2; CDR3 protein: CAWSVDRPDSRGYTF; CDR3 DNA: TGTGCCTGGAGTGTTGACAGACCTGACTCCCGTGGCTACACCTTC
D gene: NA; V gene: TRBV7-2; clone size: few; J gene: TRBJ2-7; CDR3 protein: CASSLARGYEQYF; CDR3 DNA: TGTGCCAGCAGCTTAGCGCGGGGCTACGAGCAGTACTTC
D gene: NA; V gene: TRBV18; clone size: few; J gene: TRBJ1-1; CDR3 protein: CASSTGRDTEAFF; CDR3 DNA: TGTGCCAGCTCAACAGGGAGGGACACTGAAGCTTTCTTT
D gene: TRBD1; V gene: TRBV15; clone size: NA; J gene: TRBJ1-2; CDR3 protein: CATSRGQGRHYGYTF; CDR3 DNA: TGTGCCACCAGCAGAGGACAGGGGCGGCACTATGGCTACACCTTC
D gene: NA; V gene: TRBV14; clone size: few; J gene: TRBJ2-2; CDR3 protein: CASSQDQPGELFF; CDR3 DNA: TGTGCCAGCAGCCAAGATCAGCCCGGGGAGCTGTTTTTT
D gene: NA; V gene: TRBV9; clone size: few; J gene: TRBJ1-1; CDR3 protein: CASSVEVGGGEAFF; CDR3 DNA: TGTGCCAGCAGCGTAGAGGTAGGGGGAGGTGAAGCTTTCTTT
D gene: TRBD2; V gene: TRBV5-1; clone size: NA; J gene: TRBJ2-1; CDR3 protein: CASSPTSGAYNEQFF; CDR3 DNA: TGCGCCAGCAGCCCGACTAGCGGAGCCTACAATGAGCAGTTCTTC
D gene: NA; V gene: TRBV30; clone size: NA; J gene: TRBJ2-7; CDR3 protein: CAWSRGYEQYF; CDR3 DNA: TGTGCCTGGAGTCGAGGCTACGAGCAGTACTTC
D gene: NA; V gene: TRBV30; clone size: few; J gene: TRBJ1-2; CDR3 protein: CAWKEVGGYGYTF; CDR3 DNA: TGTGCCTGGAAGGAGGTCGGGGGCTATGGCTACACCTTC
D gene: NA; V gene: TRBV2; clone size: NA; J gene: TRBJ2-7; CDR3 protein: CASSGSYEQYF; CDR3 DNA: TGTGCCAGCAGTGGCTCTTACGAGCAGTACTTC
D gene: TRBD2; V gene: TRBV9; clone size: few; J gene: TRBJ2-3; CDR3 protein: CASSAPGLTQYF; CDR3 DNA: TGTGCCAGCAGCGCACCGGGACTAACGCAGTATTTT
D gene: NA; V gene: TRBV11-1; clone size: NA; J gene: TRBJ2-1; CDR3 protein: CASSSSWGNYNEQFF; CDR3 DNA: TGTGCCAGCAGCTCCTCGTGGGGTAACTACAATGAGCAGTTCTTC
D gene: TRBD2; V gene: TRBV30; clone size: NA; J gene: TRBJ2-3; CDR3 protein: CAWGSGGTSTDTQYF; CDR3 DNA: TGTGCCTGGGGTAGCGGGGGGACTAGCACAGATACGCAGTATTTT
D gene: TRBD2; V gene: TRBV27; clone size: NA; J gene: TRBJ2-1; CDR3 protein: CASSYRWTSGSYNEQFF; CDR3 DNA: TGTGCCAGCAGTTACCGATGGACTAGCGGGAGTTACAATGAGCAGTTCTTC
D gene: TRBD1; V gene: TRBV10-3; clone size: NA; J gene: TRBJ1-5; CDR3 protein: CAIAGGRGLGQPQHF; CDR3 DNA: TGTGCCATCGCGGGAGGCAGGGGGCTCGGTCAGCCCCAGCATTTT
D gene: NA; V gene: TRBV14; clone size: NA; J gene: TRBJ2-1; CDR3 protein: CASSQGLGDEQFF; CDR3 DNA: TGTGCCAGCAGCCAAGGTCTGGGTGATGAGCAGTTCTTC